This T cell receptor (beta chain) was observed in a study of Ad26.COV2.S vaccination and SARS-CoV-2 variants. Regarding this clone: Its antigen remains unknown.

Here immunoSEQ multiplex PCR was the method, and the copy in TCRdb shows in-frame clones only, minus some. The sample has approximately 480,000 clones, around 90% seen once. General observations from the study: Greater spike-specific TCR breadth was seen in vaccine recipients than in placebo recipients.

Treatment here: 15 to 20 received Ad26.COV2.S at low or high dose, single or two shots; 5 received placebo; per-sample allocation not given. At day 63 after the first vaccine or placebo injection, samples were drawn. This person who donated was an adult of 18-55 years in Boston. The sequence was obtained from a person aged 18 to 59 who received the Ad26.COV2.S COVID-19 vaccine or a placebo. This specimen consisted of peripheral blood, obtained in a trial of Ad26.COV2.S vaccine versus placebo.

CDR3 in amino acids: CASSQDPAGRGGASDTQYF. CDR3 in DNA: TGCGCCAGCAGCCAAGATCCGGCTGGCCGGGGTGGTGCTTCGGATACGCAGTATTTT. The chain combines TRBV4-1 with TRBJ2-3; D is possibly TRBD2 (5 bases). V lost 0 bases, J lost 6 bases, and 25 bases lay in between. The CDR3 extends over 19 amino acids. The germline gives CDR1 MGHRA, CDR2 YSYEKL.